This is a list of T cell receptor beta chains from one sample in a study of T cell responses to AZD1222 COVID-19 vaccine. Libraries were prepared by immunoSEQ multiplex PCR; TCRdb keeps only in-frame clonotypes and omits some of them. The table shows 150,000 to 200,000 clones, with 80% to 95% occurring only once. The input for sequencing was peripheral blood, taken on day 0 of AZD1222 vaccination. Every receptor here comes from an adult in good health. Both conserved end residues are trimmed from each CDR3.

v_gene,j_gene,CDR3aa
TRBV6-6,TRBJ2-7,ASSWTGDIYEQY
TRBV12-5,TRBJ1-2,ASDGTVYGYT
TRBV19,TRBJ2-3,ASSQTADFSTDTQY
TRBV6-5,TRBJ2-7,ASRRQTPSYEQY
TRBV11-2,TRBJ2-1,ASSLGGSSGYNEQF
TRBV5-1,TRBJ2-7,ASSYRADEQY
TRBV7-9,TRBJ1-5,ASSLAGQVKH
TRBV5-1,TRBJ2-2,ASSYGWGTGELF
TRBV6-2/TRBV6-3,TRBJ1-1,ASSYHTEAF
TRBV10-3,TRBJ2-7,AISQSAGTSYEQY
TRBV7-9,TRBJ2-3,ASSTSTDTQY
TRBV13,TRBJ2-1,ASSPLHNSYNEQF
TRBV29-1,TRBJ1-2,SVEDLHGKANYGYT
TRBV13,TRBJ2-7,ASSARDTSYEQY
TRBV10-3,TRBJ1-4,AISEGITEKLF
TRBV2,TRBJ2-7,ASIPRGGLISYEQY
TRBV5-4,TRBJ1-3,ASSLISGSGNTIY
TRBV5-1,TRBJ1-2,ASSLVSGQGGGYT
TRBV6-5,TRBJ2-2,ASSYGTGDYTGELF
TRBV6-5,TRBJ1-5,ASRNRGSNQPQH
TRBV25-1,TRBJ1-1,ASSVGNTEAF
TRBV4-1,TRBJ2-7,ASSPGALSGSVYEQY
TRBV19,TRBJ2-7,ASSQGRGSYEQY
TRBV29-1,TRBJ1-1,SVLPSGTGNTEAF
TRBV5-6,TRBJ1-1,ASSFRTGGVNEAF
TRBV6-5,TRBJ1-1,ASTIGTGTALEAF
TRBV10-3,TRBJ1-5,AISDSGQGGYNQPQH
TRBV21-1,TRBJ1-1,ATQARELDTEAF
TRBV7-2,TRBJ2-1,ASSKGVSSYNEQF
TRBV13,TRBJ1-3,ASSRKFTGGSSGNTIY
TRBV7-2,TRBJ1-3,ASSLAFSDTIY
TRBV6-5,TRBJ1-2,ASSRVNYGYT
TRBV5-1,TRBJ1-3,ASSYASQISGNTIY
TRBV28,TRBJ2-7,ASSLSGISSYEQY
TRBV5-1,TRBJ1-6,ASRPGTGYTPLH
TRBV28,TRBJ1-2,ASTGKMTGPYGYT
TRBV10-1,TRBJ1-2,ASSGTLGTGANYGYT
TRBV19,TRBJ1-1,ASSLRTNTEAF
TRBV5-1,TRBJ2-1,ASSPWTSGGGKNEQF
TRBV29-1,TRBJ1-1,SVKVDRLNTEAF
TRBV5-4,TRBJ2-7,ASSLVHGAYEQY
TRBV18,TRBJ1-1,ASSPQGNTEAF
TRBV5-4,TRBJ2-1,ASNAAGSSYNEQF
TRBV7-9,TRBJ1-2,ASSIGGYT
TRBV3-1/TRBV3-2,TRBJ2-7,ASSSGGTPSYEQY
TRBV24-1,TRBJ1-3,ATSHSGRSYTIY
TRBV14,TRBJ2-5,ASSQGLAGGPRETQY
TRBV5-6,TRBJ2-7,ASSLTQDRHYEQY
TRBV5-1,TRBJ2-5,ASSLGGFQETQY
TRBV5-5,TRBJ1-4,ASSQTGFNEKLF
TRBV5-4,TRBJ2-1,ASSLVSRNEQF